This paragraph reports one TCR beta chain. Its antigen is still unknown. J was trimmed by 0 bases and V by 2 bases; bases with no gene match: 8. The CDR3 contains 17 residues. CDR1 and CDR2 (germline): KGHSH, LQKENI. The data originate from a study of cytomegalovirus exposure and HLA in healthy donors. Primers included in the PCR were 60 Vbeta and 13 Jbeta primers. Produced via immunoSEQ multiplex PCR; TCRdb's table is partial and in-frame only. The table has over 150,000 clones, around 67% seen once. Study-level findings and limits: Some V segments could not be told apart, so they were left out, TRBV6-2 and TRBV6-3 among them. Among TCR beta chains, those listed as cytomegalovirus-associated numbered over 150.

The J gene is TRBJ2-3, the V gene TRBV18, with 7 nucleotides matching TRBD1. The sequencing input was PBMCs. This receptor was obtained from a woman between 18 and 30 years old in good health and CMV-seropositive. The CDR3 region is CASSPAGDRSSTDTQYF. For the CDR3, the DNA is TGTGCCAGCTCACCAGCTGGGGACAGATCAAGCACAGATACGCAGTATTTT.